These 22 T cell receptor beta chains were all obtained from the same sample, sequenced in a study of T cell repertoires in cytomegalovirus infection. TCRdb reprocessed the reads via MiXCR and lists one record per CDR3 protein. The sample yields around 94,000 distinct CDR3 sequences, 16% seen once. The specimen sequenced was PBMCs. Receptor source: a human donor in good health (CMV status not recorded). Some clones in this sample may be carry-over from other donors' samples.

The CDR3 DNA reads as TGTGCCAGCAGCTTATTGCAGGGGGGGAATGAGCAGTTCTTC. Encoded protein: CASSLLQGGNEQFF. This rearrangement joins TRBV7-3 to TRBJ2-1; tentatively, D is TRBD1 or TRBD2 (7 bases each). Germline values: CDR1 SGHTA, CDR2 FQGTGA. This CDR3 spans 14 amino acids. Trimming took off 2 bases at V and 7 bases at J, with 12 bases between the two ends. The complete variable domain, with remaining parts taken from reference TRBV7-3 and TRBJ2-1, reads GAGVSQTPSNKVTEKGKYVELRCDPISGHTALYWYRQSLGQGPEFLIYFQGTGAADDSGLPNDRFFAVRPEGSVSTLKIQRTERGDSAVYLCASSLLQGGNEQFFGPGTRLTVL.

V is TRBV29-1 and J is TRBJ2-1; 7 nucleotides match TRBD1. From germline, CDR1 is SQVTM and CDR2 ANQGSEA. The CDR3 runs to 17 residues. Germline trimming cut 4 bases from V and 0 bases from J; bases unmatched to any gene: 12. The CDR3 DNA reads TGCAGCGTTGGGGCGGCTGGGGACAGAAGCTCCTACAATGAGCAGTTCTTC. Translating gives CSVGAAGDRSSYNEQFF.

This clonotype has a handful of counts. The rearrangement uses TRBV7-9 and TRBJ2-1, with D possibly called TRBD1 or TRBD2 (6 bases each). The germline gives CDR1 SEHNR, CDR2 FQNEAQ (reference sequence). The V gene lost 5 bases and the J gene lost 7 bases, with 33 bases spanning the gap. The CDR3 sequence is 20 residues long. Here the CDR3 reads CASSPPGSMGGRLIGNEQFF. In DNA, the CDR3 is TGTGCCAGCAGCCCCCCGGGATCTATGGGGGGCCGGCTGATTGGGAATGAGCAGTTCTTC.

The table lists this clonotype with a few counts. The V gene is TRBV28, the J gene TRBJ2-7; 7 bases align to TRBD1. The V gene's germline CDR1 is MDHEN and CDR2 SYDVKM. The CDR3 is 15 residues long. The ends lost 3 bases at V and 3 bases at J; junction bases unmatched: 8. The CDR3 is CASSLVGQKFYEQYF. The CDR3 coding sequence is TGTGCCAGCAGTTTGGTGGGACAGAAATTCTACGAGCAGTACTTC.

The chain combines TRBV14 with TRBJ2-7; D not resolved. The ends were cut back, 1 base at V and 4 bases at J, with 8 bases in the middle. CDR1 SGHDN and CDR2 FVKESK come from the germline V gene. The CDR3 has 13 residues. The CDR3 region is CASSQGRNYEQYF. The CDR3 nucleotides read TGTGCCAGCAGCCAAGGGCGGAATTACGAGCAGTACTTC.

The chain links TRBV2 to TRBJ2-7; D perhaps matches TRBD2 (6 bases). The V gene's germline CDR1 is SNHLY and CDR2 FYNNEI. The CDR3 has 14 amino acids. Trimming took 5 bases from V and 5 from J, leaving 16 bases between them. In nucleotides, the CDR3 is TGTGCCAGCAGTTTAAGACTAGTGGCTAACGAGCAGTACTTC. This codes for CASSLRLVANEQYF.

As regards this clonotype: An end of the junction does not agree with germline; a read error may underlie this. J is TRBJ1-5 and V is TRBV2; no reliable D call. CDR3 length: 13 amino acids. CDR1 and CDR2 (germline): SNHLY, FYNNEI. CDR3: CASSFDKNQPKHF. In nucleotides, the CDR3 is TGTGCCAGCAGTTTCGACAAGAATCAGCCCAAGCATTTT.

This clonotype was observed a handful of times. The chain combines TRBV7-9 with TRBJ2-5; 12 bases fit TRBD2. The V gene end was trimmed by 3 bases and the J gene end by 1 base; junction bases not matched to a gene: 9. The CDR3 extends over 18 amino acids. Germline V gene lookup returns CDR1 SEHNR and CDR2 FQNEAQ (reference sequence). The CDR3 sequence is CASSFGLAGGLVQETQYF. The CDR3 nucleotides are TGTGCCAGCAGCTTCGGCCTAGCGGGGGGGCTCGTCCAAGAGACCCAGTACTTC.

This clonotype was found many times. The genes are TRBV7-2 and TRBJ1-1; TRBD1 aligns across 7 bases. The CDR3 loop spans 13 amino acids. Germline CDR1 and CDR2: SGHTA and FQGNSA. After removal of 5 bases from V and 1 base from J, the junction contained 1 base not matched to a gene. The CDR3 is CASSRDRNTEAFF. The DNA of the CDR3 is TGTGCCAGCAGCCGGGACAGGAACACTGAAGCTTTCTTT.

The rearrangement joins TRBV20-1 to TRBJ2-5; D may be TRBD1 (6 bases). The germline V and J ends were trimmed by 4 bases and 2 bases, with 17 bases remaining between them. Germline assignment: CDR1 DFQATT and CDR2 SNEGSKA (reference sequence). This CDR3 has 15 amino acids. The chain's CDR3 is CSAMEQGRAQETQYF. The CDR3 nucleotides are TGCAGTGCTATGGAACAGGGCCGGGCGCAAGAGACCCAGTACTTC.

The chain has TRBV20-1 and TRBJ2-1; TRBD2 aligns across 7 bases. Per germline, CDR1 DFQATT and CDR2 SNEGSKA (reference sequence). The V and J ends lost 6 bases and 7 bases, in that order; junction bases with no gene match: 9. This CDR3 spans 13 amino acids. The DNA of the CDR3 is TGCAGTGCCCCAGCGGGGAGCATGAATGAGCAGTTCTTC. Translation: CSAPAGSMNEQFF.

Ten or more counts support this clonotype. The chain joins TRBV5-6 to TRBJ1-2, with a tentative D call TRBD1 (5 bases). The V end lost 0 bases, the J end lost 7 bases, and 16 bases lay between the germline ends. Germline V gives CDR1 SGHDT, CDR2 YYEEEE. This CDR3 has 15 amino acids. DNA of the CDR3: TGTGCCAGCAGCTTGGCACATAAGGGGCCACCTGGCTACACCTTC. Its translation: CASSLAHKGPPGYTF.

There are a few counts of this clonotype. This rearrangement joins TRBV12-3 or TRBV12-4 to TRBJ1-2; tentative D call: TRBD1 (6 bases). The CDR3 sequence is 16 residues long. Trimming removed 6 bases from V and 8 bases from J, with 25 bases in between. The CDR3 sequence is CASRQNLDRPQQGYTF. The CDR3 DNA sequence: TGTGCCAGCAGACAAAACCTCGACAGGCCCCAACAGGGCTACACCTTC.

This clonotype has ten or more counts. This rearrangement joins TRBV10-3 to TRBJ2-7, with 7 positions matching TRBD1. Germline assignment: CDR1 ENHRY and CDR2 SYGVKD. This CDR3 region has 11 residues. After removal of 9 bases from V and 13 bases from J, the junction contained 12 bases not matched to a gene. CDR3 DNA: TGTGCCATAAGGGGGCAGGATGAGAAATACTTC. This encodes CAIRGQDEKYF.

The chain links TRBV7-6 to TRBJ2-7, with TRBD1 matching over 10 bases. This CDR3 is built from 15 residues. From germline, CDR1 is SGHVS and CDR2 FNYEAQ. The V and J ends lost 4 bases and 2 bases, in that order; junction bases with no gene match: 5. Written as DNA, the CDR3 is TGTGCCAGCAGCTCCCGGGACAGGGGACCCTACGAGCAGTACTTC. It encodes CASSSRDRGPYEQYF.

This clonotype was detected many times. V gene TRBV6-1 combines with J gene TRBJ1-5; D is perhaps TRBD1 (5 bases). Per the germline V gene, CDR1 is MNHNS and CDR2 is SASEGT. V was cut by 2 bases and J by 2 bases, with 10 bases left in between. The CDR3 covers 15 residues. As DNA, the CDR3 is TGTGCCAGCAGTGAACAGGGTCTCGGCAATCAGCCCCAGCATTTT. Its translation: CASSEQGLGNQPQHF.

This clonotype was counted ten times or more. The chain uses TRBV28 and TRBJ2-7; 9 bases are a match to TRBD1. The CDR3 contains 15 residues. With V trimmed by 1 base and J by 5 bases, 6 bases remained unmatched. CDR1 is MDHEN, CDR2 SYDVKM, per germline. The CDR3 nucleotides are TGTGCCAGCAGTTTATCAAGGACAGGGGTCGACGAGCAGTACTTC. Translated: CASSLSRTGVDEQYF.

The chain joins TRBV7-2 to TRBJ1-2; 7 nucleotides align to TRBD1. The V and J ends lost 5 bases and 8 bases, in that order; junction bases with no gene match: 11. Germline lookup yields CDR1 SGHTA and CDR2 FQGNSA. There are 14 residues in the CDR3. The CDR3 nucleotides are TGTGCCAGCAGCCTCGGACAGGAATTATCGGGCTACACCTTC. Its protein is CASSLGQELSGYTF.

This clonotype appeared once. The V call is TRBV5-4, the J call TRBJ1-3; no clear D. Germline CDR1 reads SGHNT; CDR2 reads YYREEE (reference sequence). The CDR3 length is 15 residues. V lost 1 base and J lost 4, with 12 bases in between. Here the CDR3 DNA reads TGTGCCAGCAGCTTGCGAAGCCCATTGGGAAACACCATATATTTT. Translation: CASSLRSPLGNTIYF.

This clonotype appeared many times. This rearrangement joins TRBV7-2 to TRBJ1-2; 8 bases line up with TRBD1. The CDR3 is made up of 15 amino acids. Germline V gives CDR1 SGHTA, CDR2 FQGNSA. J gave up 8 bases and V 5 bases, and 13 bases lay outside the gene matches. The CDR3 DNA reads TGTGCCAGCAGCCGCTCAGACAGGGGCCTCGGGGGCTACACCTTC. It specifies CASSRSDRGLGGYTF.

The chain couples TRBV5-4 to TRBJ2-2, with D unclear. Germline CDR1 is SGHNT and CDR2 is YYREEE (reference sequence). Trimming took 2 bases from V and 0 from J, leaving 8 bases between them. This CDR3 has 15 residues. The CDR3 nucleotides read TGTGCCAGCAGCTTCGGCCAGGCGAACACCGGGGAGCTGTTTTTT. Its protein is CASSFGQANTGELFF.

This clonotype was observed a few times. The CDR3 sequence is CASSEGGGGYNEQFF. The CDR3 nucleotides are TGTGCCAGCAGTGAAGGGGGGGGAGGCTACAATGAGCAGTTCTTC. V and J are TRBV2 and TRBJ2-1; TRBD2 aligns across 7 bases. The CDR3 sequence is 15 residues long. Unmatched junction bases numbered 3, after V lost 1 base and J lost 3 bases. In germline, CDR1 is SNHLY, CDR2 FYNNEI.